This TCR beta chain was recorded in a study of cytomegalovirus exposure and HLA in healthy donors. Study-level results: Later on, a genetic analysis was performed. It linked a missense variant in DCLRE1C with V- and J-gene trimming of TCR beta. For most subjects, TCR beta sequences were reported to predict HLA-A and HLA-B alleles with accuracy.

Trimming shortened V by 3 bases and J by 4 bases, and 6 bases separated the two germline ends. The CDR3 is made up of 12 amino acids. Germline CDR1 and CDR2: ENHRY and SYGVKD. The PCR had 60 Vbeta and 13 Jbeta primers. TCRdb keeps only in-frame clones here, not all; method: immunoSEQ multiplex PCR. Of roughly 110,000 clones in the sample, about 80% were seen once. With regard to this clone: Its antigen is as yet unknown.

The sequence derives from a man aged 25-45 years in good health and CMV-seronegative. V and J are TRBV10-3 and TRBJ1-1; tentatively, D is TRBD1 (6 bases). Source material: PBMCs. CDR3 DNA sequence: TGTGCCATCAGTGACAGGGGCACTGAAGCTTTCTTT. Protein sequence: CAISDRGTEAFF.